The 18 T cell receptor beta chains presented below share a single source sample, sequenced in a study of lymphopenia after photon versus proton radiotherapy. The data were produced by immunoSEQ multiplex PCR, yet TCRdb's version contains in-frame clones alone and is incomplete. The sample shows roughly 30,000 clones, around nine tenths of them seen only once. The sequencing here drew on peripheral blood, taken from a patient treated with proton-based radiotherapy. The receptors were gathered from a woman aged 60-75 years with cholangiocarcinoma. Some clones in this sample may be carry-over from other donors' samples.

CDR3 sequence reads: CASSPTFRGPDNEQFF. The CDR3 region has the DNA TGTGCCAGCAGCCCAACGTTTAGGGGGCCGGACAATGAGCAGTTCTTC. The genes are TRBV27 and TRBJ2-1, with TRBD1 matching over 7 bases. J lost 5 bases, V lost 6 bases, and 13 bases had no gene match. Germline V gene data show CDR1 as MNHEY and CDR2 as SMNVEV (reference sequence). This CDR3 has 16 amino acids.

The CDR3 is CASIHSLRTDTQYF. The CDR3, as DNA: TGTGCCAGCATCCACAGTCTTCGCACAGATACGCAGTATTTT. J is TRBJ2-3 and V is TRBV7-9; D is unclear. The CDR3 consists of 14 residues. V was shortened by 7 bases and J by 1 base, with 12 bases between the two germline ends. Germline CDR1 SEHNR, CDR2 FQNEAQ (reference sequence).

This chain uses TRBV30 with TRBJ1-1; D remains unclear. Trimming removed 0 bases at V and 1 base at J, with 9 bases between. The CDR3 sequence is 14 residues long. Germline lookup yields CDR1 GTSNPN and CDR2 SVGIG (reference sequence). The CDR3 protein is CAWSVLTPNTEAFF. The CDR3 nucleotides read TGTGCCTGGAGTGTACTGACACCGAACACTGAAGCTTTCTTT.

This chain links TRBV27 with TRBJ1-4, with D unresolved. Germline CDR1 MNHEY, CDR2 SMNVEV (reference sequence). The CDR3 runs 16 residues. V gave up 5 bases and J gave up 7 bases, with 20 bases separating them. Here the CDR3 DNA reads TGTGCCAGCAGTGGTGATGGTCGGGGTCGGGGTGAAAAACTGTTTTTT. It encodes CASSGDGRGRGEKLFF. The full variable domain, with the rest looked up from reference TRBV27 and TRBJ1-4, is EAQVTQNPRYLITVTGKKLTVTCSQNMNHEYMSWYRQDPGLGLRQIYYSMNVEVTDKGDVPEGYKVSRKEKRNFPLILESPSPNQTSLYFCASSGDGRGRGEKLFFGSGTQLSVL.

The V call is TRBV11-2, the J call TRBJ1-4; D is ambiguous. The CDR3 sequence is 15 residues long. From germline, CDR1 is SGHAT and CDR2 FQNNGV. Trimming shortened V by 2 bases and J by 7 bases, and 14 bases separated the two germline ends. CDR3 DNA sequence: TGTGCCAGCAGCTTATACGAGGGTCGGCGTGAAAAACTGTTTTTT. Amino acid sequence: CASSLYEGRREKLFF.

This clone was picked up one time. The J gene is TRBJ2-7, the V gene TRBV10-2, with a weak D call TRBD2 (5 bases). Between the trimmed V and J ends, which lost 10 bases and 4 bases, there was a span of 14 bases. This CDR3 has 12 residues. Germline lookup yields CDR1 WSHSY and CDR2 SAAADI. CDR3 sequence (DNA): TGCGCCACAAACGGACTCGGATACGAGCAGTACTTC. This encodes CATNGLGYEQYF.

The chain uses TRBV7-9 and TRBJ1-4, with TRBD1 matching 7 bases. V lost 2 bases and J lost 8; bases outside the gene matches: 11. This CDR3 spans 16 amino acids. CDR1 and CDR2 (germline): SEHNR, FQNEAQ (reference sequence). CDR3 DNA: TGTGCCAGCAGCTTACGATCCGGACAGGCAAGCGAAAAACTGTTTTTT. Translation gives CASSLRSGQASEKLFF.

The chain links TRBV11-3 to TRBJ2-3; 8 nucleotides align to TRBD2. The germline V gene encodes CDR1 SGHNT and CDR2 YENEEA. This CDR3 region has 17 residues. V shed 0 bases and J 5 bases; nucleotides not matched to a gene: 10. CDR3 sequence (DNA): TGTGCCAGCAGCTTAGATCGGGGGGGCTCTTCAGAAGATACGCAGTATTTT. This translates into CASSLDRGGSSEDTQYF.

CDR3 residues: CASSLGAGFYTGELFF. CDR3 bases: TGTGCCAGCAGCTTAGGAGCGGGATTTTACACCGGGGAGCTGTTTTTT. The chain links TRBV7-9 to TRBJ2-2; 7 positions match TRBD2. This CDR3 comprises 16 residues. The junction had 5 bases not matched to a gene; V was cut back by 1 base and J by 3 bases. CDR1 is SEHNR, CDR2 FQNEAQ, per germline (reference sequence).

This chain connects TRBV6-5 to TRBJ1-5; weak D call: TRBD1 (6 bases). The CDR3 runs to 13 residues. Between the trimmed V and J ends, which lost 2 bases and 6 bases, there was a span of 8 bases. The V gene's germline CDR1 is MNHEY and CDR2 SVGAGI. The CDR3 nucleotides read TGTGCCAGCAGTTACGACAGGACTCAGCCCCAGCATTTT. This codes for CASSYDRTQPQHF.

This chain connects TRBV15 to TRBJ1-3; D gene ambiguous. Germline CDR1 LNHNV, CDR2 YYDKDF (reference sequence). Deletions cut 5 bases from V and 3 bases from J, with 5 bases between. There are 12 residues in the CDR3. The CDR3 region is CATSPVGNTIYF. The CDR3 DNA reads as TGTGCCACCAGCCCAGTTGGAAACACCATATATTTT.

V is TRBV2 and J is TRBJ2-2, with D hard to call. The CDR3 loop spans 15 amino acids. V was pared by 7 bases and J by 0 bases, with 12 bases between. From germline, CDR1 is SNHLY and CDR2 FYNNEI. As DNA, the CDR3 is TGTGCCAGCAAGTTTGGGCAGACGAACACCGGGGAGCTGTTTTTT. This gives the protein CASKFGQTNTGELFF.

This sequence joins TRBV5-4 and TRBJ2-1, with D perhaps given as TRBD1 or TRBD2 (7 bases each). The germline gives CDR1 SGHNT, CDR2 YYREEE (reference sequence). The CDR3 is made up of 15 amino acids. V was cut by 0 bases and J by 8 bases, with 15 bases left in between. CDR3 bases: TGTGCCAGCAGCTTGGCGCGGGGGCAGGGGGATGAGCAGTTCTTC. Translating it yields CASSLARGQGDEQFF.

This chain links TRBV18 with TRBJ1-1; maybe TRBD1 (5 bases). Germline loops: CDR1 KGHSH, CDR2 LQKENI. The CDR3 has 12 amino acids. Deletions cut 6 bases from V and 3 bases from J, with 8 bases between. As DNA, the CDR3 is TGTGCCAGCTCCCGACAGTACACTGAAGCTTTCTTT. Residues: CASSRQYTEAFF.

This chain links TRBV7-2 with TRBJ2-1, with D hard to call. The germline V gene encodes CDR1 SGHTA and CDR2 FQGNSA. The CDR3 spans 14 residues. V was trimmed by 5 bases and J by 10 bases, leaving 18 bases between them. Written as DNA, the CDR3 is TGTGCCAGCAGCGCTCGCCCAGCCGAGAAGGAGCAGTTCTTC. This codes for CASSARPAEKEQFF.

The chain recombines TRBV5-5 with TRBJ2-5; TRBD1 matches 8 bases. Germline CDR1 reads SGHKS; CDR2 reads YYEKEE (reference sequence). Unmatched junction bases numbered 11, after V lost 2 bases and J lost 2 bases. The CDR3 length is 17 residues. The DNA for the CDR3 is TGTGCCAGCAGCTTCAGGGGGCGCCGTCTTGCGCAAGAGACCCAGTACTTC. This gives the protein CASSFRGRRLAQETQYF.

J is TRBJ2-3 and V is TRBV5-1, with D tentatively TRBD1 (7 bases). V was clipped by 0 bases and J by 5 bases, with 16 bases between them. The CDR3 sequence is 16 residues long. In germline, CDR1 is SGHRS, CDR2 YFSETQ. Here the CDR3 reads CASSLGGTVVGDTQYF. The CDR3 DNA is TGCGCCAGCAGCTTGGGCGGGACAGTAGTAGGAGATACGCAGTATTTT.

V usage is TRBV4-3 and J usage is TRBJ1-3, with D unclear. CDR3 length: 15 residues. The V end was cut by 4 bases, the J end by 0 bases, with 10 bases between. Germline values: CDR1 LGHNA, CDR2 YSLEER. CDR3 protein: CASSPDPGSGNTIYF. The DNA for the CDR3 is TGCGCCAGCAGCCCCGATCCCGGCTCTGGAAACACCATATATTTT.